The clone carrying this T cell receptor beta chain was detected only once. Its cognate antigen is unknown. Researchers built TCR beta libraries using quantitative 5'-RACE with molecular barcodes. Each CDR3 protein gets one entry after TCRdb re-called the 5' RACE reads with MiXCR. Among 670,000 or so distinct CDR3 sequences, 15% to 20% were seen once, and the ten largest hold under 20%. Germline V gene data show CDR1 as MNHEY and CDR2 as SMNVEV (reference sequence). The CDR3 covers 15 residues. The junction had 2 bases not matched to a gene; V was cut back by 3 bases and J by 2 bases. The data were obtained in a study of CD8 T cells in ankylosing spondylitis. Study conclusions and caveats: Ankylosing spondylitis blood appeared to carry a characteristic TCR beta motif of fewer than 10 highly homologous variants.

This rearrangement joins TRBV27 to TRBJ2-3, with 10 bases aligning to TRBD2. Sequencing was carried out using blood, either unsorted or a sorted T cell fraction (not recorded which). This clonotype was obtained from a male donor with ankylosing spondylitis. CDR3 amino acids: CASSFGTSATDTQYF. The CDR3 bases are TGTGCCAGCAGTTTCGGGACTAGCGCCACAGATACGCAGTATTTT.